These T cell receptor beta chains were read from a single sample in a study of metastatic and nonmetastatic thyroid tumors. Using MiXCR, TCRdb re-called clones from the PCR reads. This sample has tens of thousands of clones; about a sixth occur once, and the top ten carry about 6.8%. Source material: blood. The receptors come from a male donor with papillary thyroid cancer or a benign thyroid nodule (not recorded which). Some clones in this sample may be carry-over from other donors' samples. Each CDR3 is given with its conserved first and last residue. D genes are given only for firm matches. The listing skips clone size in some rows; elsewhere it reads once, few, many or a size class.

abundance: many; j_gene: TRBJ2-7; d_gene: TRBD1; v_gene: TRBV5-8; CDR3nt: TGTGCCAGCAGCTTGGCAGGGGGATCCTACGAGCAGTACTTC; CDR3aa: CASSLAGGSYEQYF
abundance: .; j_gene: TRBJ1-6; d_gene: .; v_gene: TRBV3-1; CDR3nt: TGTGCCAGCAGCCAAGATCCCAGGGCAGGTTGGAATTCACCCCTCCACTTT; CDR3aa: CASSQDPRAGWNSPLHF
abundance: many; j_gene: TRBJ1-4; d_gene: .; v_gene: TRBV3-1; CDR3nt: TGTGCCAGCAGCCAAGAAATTCTATTCGGGGGCCTTAATGAAAAACTGTTTTTT; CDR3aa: CASSQEILFGGLNEKLFF
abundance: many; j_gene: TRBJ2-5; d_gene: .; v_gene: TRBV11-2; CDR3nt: TGTGCCAGCAGACGCGGAGGGGCCGGGGAGACCCAGTACTTC; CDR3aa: CASRRGGAGETQYF
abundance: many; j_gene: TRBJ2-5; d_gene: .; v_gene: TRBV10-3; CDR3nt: TGTGCCACCCAAGAGGGTAGCGGCGGAGAGACCCAGTACTTC; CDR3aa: CATQEGSGGETQYF
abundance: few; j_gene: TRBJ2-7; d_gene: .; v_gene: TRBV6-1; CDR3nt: TGTGCCAGCAGTGAAATCGACCTATCAGGTTACGAGCAGTACTTC; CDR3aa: CASSEIDLSGYEQYF
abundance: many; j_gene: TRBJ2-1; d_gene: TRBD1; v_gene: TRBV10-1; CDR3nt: TGCGCCAGCAGTAGTGTAGCAGGGGGTCGAGGAAGGAATGAGCAGTTCTTC; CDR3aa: CASSSVAGGRGRNEQFF
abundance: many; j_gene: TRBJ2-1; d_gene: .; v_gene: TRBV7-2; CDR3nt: TGTGCCAGCAGTCATTATAAAAGGTCGGGAGATGAGCAGTTCTTC; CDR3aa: CASSHYKRSGDEQFF
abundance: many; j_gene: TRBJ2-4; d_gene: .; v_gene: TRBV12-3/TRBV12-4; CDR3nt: TGTGCCAGCAGTTTAGGGACAGACAAAAACATTCAGTACTTC; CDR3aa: CASSLGTDKNIQYF
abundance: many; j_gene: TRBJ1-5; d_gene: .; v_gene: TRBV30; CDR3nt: TGTGCCTGGACTTCGAGTATAGAGTTTAATCAGCCCCAGCATTTT; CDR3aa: CAWTSSIEFNQPQHF
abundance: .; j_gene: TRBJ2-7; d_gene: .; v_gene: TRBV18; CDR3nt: TGTGCCAGCTCGGGGTACCCGAGCGAGCAGTACTTC; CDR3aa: CASSGYPSEQYF
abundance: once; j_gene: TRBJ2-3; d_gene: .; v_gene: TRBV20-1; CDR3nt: TGCAGTGCTAGCCGAAGAGTCGGCCCGTTGGATACGCAGTATTTT; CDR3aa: CSASRRVGPLDTQYF
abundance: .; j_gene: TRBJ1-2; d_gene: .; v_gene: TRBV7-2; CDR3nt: TGTGCCAGCAGCCTAGGGTGGACGGAATATGGCTACACCTTC; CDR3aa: CASSLGWTEYGYTF
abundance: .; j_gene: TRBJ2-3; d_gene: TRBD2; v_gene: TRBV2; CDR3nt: TGTGCCACACGGGCAGAAAGGGCTAGCGGTGGGAGCACAGATACCCAGTATTTT; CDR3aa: CATRAERASGGSTDTQYF
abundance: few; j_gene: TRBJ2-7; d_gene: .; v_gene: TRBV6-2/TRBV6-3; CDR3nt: TGTGCCAGCACCAACCCAGGGGATTCCTACGAGCAGTACTTC; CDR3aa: CASTNPGDSYEQYF
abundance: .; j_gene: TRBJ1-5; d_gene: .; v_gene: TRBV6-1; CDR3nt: TGTGCCAGCAGTGCCTGGTGTTGTCAGCCCCAGCATTTT; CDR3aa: CASSAWCCQPQHF
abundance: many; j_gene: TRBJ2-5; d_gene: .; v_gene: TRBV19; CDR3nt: TGTGCCAGTAGGGCCCCGGGGGAGACCCAGTACTTC; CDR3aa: CASRAPGETQYF
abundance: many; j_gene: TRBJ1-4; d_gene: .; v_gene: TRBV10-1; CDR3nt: TGCGCCGGAAACAGCGAGGAAAAACTGTTTTTT; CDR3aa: CAGNSEEKLFF
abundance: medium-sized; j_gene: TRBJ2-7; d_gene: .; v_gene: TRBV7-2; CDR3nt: TGTGCCAGCAGCATCTCCTACGAGCAGTACTTC; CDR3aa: CASSISYEQYF
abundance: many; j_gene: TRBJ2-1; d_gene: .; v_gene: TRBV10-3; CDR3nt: TGTGCCATCAGTGACCCCACTAGGAGCTCCTACAATGAGCAGTTCTTC; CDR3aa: CAISDPTRSSYNEQFF
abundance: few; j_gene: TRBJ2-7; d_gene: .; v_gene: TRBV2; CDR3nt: TGTGCCAGCAGATACAGTTTTTCCTCCTACGATCAGTACTTT; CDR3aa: CASRYSFSSYDQYF
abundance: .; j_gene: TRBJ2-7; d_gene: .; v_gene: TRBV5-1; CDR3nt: TGCGCCAGCAGAACCTCCCCCGACTCCTACGAGCAGTACTTC; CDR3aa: CASRTSPDSYEQYF
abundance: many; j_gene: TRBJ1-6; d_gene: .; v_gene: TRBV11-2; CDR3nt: TGTGCCAGCAGCTTGACAGAGCAAGACCTCCACTTT; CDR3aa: CASSLTEQDLHF
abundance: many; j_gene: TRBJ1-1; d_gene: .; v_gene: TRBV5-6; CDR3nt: TGTGCCAGCAGCATGAGGCAGGGGTTGGTTTTCTTT; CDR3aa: CASSMRQGLVFF
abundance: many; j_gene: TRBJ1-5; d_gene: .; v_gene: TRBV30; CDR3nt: TGTGCCTGGAGTGTATCGGGGAGCAATCAGCCCCAGCATTTT; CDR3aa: CAWSVSGSNQPQHF
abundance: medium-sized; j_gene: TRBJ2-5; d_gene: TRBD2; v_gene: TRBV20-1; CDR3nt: TGCAGTGCTAGAAGCGGGGAGACAAAAGAGACCCAGTACTTC; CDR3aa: CSARSGETKETQYF
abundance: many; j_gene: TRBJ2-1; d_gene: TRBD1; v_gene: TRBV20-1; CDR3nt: TGCAGTGCTGAAACAGGGGGCACGAATGAGCAGTTCTTC; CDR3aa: CSAETGGTNEQFF
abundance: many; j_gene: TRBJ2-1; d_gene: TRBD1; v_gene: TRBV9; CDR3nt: TGTGCCAGCAGCTCCAACCGGGACAGGGGCTACAATGAGCAGTTCTTC; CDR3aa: CASSSNRDRGYNEQFF
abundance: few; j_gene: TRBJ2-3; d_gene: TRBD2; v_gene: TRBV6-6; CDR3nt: TGTGCCAGCAGTTTCTTCCTAGCGGGAGGTCCCCCCGATACGCAGTATTTT; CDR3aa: CASSFFLAGGPPDTQYF
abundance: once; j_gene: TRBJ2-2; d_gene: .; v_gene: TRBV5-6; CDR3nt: TGTGCCAGCGGATTACAGGTTAACACCGGGGAGCTGTTTTTT; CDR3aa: CASGLQVNTGELFF
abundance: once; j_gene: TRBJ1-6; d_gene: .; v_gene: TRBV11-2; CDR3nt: TGTGCCAGCAGCTTAGGGCCACCCCTCCACTTT; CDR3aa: CASSLGPPLHF
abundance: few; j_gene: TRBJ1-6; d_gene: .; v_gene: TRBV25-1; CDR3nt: TGTGCCAGCAGTGGAGACTCCAATGCGATTTTTACCCTCCACTTT; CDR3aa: CASSGDSNAIFTLHF
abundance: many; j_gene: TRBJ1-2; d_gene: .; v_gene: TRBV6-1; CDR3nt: TGTGTCGCCGGACGGCACTATGGCTACACCTTC; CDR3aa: CVAGRHYGYTF